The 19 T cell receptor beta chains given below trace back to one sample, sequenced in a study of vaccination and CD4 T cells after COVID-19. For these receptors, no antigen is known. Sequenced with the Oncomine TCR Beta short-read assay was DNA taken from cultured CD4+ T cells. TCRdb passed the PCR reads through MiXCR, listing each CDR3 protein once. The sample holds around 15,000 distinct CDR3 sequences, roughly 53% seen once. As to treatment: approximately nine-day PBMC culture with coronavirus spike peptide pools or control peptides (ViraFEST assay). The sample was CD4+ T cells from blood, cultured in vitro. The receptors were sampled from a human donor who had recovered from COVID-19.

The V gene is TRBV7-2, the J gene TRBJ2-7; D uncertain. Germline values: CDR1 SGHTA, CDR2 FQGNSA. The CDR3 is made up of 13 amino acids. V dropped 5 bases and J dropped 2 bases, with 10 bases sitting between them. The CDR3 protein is CASSPRYPYEQYF. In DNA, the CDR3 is TGTGCCAGCAGCCCCCGGTACCCCTACGAGCAGTACTTC.

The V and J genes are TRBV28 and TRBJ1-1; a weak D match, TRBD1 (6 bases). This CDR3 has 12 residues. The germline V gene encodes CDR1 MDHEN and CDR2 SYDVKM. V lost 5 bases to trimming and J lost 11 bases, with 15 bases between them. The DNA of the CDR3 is TGTGCCAGCAGTAGGAACAGGGTCGGTGCTTTCTTT. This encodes CASSRNRVGAFF.

The CDR3 here is CASAPGDGQYF. CDR3 coding DNA: TGCGCCAGCGCTCCAGGTGATGGGCAGTATTTT. This sequence joins TRBV10-1 and TRBJ2-3; D unclear. Germline loops: CDR1 WNHNN, CDR2 SYGVQD (reference sequence). The length of the CDR3 is 11 residues. Between the trimmed V and J ends, which lost 8 bases and 11 bases, there was a span of 14 bases.

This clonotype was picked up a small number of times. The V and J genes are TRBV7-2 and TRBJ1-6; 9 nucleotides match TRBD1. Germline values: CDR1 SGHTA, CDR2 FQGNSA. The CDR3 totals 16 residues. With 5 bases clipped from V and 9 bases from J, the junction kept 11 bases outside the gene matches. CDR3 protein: CASSPCRDRVCSPLHF. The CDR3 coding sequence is TGTGCCAGCAGCCCTTGCCGGGACAGGGTATGTTCACCCCTCCACTTT.

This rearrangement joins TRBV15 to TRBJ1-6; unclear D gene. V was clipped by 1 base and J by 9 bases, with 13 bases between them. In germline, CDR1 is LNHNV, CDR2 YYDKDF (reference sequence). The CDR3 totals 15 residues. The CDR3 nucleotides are TGTGCCACCAGCAGAGGGTCGGGAGGGAGTTCACCCCTCCACTTT. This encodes CATSRGSGGSSPLHF.

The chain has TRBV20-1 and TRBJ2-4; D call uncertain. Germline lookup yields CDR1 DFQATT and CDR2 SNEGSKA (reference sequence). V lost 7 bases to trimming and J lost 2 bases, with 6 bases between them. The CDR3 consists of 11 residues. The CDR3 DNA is TGCAGTGTTGACTCCAAAAACATTCAGTACTTC. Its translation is CSVDSKNIQYF.

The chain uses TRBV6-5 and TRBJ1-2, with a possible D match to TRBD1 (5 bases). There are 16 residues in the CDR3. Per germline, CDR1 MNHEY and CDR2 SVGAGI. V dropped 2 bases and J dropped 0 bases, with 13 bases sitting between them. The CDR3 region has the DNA TGTGCCAGCAGTTACCTTCAGGGTTTAGCTAACTATGGCTACACCTTC. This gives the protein CASSYLQGLANYGYTF.

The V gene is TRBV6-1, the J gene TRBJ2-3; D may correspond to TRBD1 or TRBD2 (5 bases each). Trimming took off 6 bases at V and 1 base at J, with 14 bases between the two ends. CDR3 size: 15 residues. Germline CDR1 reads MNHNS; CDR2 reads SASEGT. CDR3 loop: CASSAGTSGTDTQYF. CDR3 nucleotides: TGTGCCAGCAGCGCCGGGACCTCCGGCACAGATACGCAGTATTTT.

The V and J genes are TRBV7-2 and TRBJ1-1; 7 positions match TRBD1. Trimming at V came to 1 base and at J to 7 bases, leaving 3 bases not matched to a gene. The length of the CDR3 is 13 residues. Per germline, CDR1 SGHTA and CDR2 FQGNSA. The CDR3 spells CASSLDRGGEAFF. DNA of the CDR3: TGTGCCAGCAGCTTAGACAGGGGCGGTGAAGCTTTCTTT.

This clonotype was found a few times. CDR3: CASSLSGGGQPQHF. CDR3 nucleotides: TGTGCCAGCAGTTTGTCGGGGGGTGGTCAGCCCCAGCATTTT. This sequence joins TRBV28 and TRBJ1-5; weak D call: TRBD1 (5 bases). The CDR3 loop spans 14 amino acids. Trimming shortened V by 3 bases and J by 6 bases, and 12 bases separated the two germline ends. Germline V gene data show CDR1 as MDHEN and CDR2 as SYDVKM.

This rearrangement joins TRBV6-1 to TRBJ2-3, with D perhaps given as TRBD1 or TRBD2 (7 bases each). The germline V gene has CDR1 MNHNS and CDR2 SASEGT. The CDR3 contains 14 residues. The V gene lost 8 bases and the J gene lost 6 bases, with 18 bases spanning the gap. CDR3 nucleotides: TGTGCCAGCTCCAGGGGGGGCAACACGGATACGCAGTATTTT. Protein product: CASSRGGNTDTQYF.

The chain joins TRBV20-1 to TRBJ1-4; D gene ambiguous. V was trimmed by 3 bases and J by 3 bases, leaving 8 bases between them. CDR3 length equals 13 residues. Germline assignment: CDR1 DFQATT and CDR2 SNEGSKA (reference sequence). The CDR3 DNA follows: TGCAGTGCTAGGGCGAGGTCTAATGAAAAACTGTTTTTT. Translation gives CSARARSNEKLFF.

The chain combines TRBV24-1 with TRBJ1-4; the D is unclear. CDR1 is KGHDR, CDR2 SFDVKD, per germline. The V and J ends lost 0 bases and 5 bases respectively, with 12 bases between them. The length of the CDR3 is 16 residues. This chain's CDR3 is CATSDLQPRRNEKLFF. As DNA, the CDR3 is TGTGCCACCAGTGATTTGCAACCCAGACGAAATGAAAAACTGTTTTTT.

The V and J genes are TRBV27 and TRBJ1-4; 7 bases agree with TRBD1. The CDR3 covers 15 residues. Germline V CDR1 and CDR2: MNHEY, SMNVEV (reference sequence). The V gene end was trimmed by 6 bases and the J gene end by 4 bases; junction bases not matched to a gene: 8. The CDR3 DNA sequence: TGTGCCAGCAGCGCCGCTCAGGGGGGTAATGAAAAACTGTTTTTT. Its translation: CASSAAQGGNEKLFF.

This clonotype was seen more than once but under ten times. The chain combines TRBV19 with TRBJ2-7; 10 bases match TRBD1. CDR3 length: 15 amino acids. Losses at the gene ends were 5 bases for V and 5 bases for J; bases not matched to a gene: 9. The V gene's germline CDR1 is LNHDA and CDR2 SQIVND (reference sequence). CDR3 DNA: TGTGCCAGTAGTCCCCGACAGGGGGCTATTCACGAGCAGTACTTC. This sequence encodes CASSPRQGAIHEQYF.

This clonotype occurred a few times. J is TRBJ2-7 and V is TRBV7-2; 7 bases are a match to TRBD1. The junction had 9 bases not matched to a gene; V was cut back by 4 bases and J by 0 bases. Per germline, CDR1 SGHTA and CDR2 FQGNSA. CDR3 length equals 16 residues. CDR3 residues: CASSSPRTGVSYEQYF. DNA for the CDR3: TGTGCCAGCAGCTCCCCCAGGACAGGTGTCTCCTACGAGCAGTACTTC.

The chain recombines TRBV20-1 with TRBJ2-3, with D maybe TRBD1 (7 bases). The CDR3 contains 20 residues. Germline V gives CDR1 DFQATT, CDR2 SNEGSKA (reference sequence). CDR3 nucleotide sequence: TGCAGCCTACGCCCTCCGACAGGGCTCCGACTTAGGGAGGCCACAGATACGCAGTATTTT. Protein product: CSLRPPTGLRLREATDTQYF.

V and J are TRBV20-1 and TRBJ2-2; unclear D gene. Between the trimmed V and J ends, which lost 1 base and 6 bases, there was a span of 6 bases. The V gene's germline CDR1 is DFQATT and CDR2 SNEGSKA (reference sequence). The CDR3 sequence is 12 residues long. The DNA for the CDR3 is TGCAGTGCTAGAGCGTCGCCCGGGGAGCTGTTTTTT. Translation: CSARASPGELFF.

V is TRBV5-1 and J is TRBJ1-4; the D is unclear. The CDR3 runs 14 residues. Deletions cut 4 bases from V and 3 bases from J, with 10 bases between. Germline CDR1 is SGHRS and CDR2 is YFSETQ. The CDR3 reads CASSTDGSNEKLFF. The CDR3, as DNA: TGCGCCAGCAGCACTGACGGTTCTAATGAAAAACTGTTTTTT. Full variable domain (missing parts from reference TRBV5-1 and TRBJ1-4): KAGVTQTPRYLIKTRGQQVTLSCSPISGHRSVSWYQQTPGQGLQFLFEYFSETQRNKGNFPGRFSGRQFSNSRSEMNVSTLELGDSALYLCASSTDGSNEKLFFGSGTQLSVL.